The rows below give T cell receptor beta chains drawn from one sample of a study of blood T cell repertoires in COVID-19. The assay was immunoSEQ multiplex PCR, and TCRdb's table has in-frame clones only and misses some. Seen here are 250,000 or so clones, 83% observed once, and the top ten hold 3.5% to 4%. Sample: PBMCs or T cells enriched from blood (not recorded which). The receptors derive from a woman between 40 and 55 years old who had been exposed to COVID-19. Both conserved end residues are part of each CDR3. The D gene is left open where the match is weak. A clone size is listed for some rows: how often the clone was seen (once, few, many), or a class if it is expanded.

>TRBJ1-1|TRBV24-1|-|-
CATSNWGGTEAFF
TGTGCCACCAGTAACTGGGGGGGCACTGAAGCTTTCTTT
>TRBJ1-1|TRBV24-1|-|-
CATSDGAGGDTEAFF
TGTGCCACCAGTGATGGGGCAGGTGGGGACACTGAAGCTTTCTTT
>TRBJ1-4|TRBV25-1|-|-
CASSDPGHANEKLFF
TGTGCCAGCAGTGATCCGGGACACGCTAATGAAAAACTGTTTTTT
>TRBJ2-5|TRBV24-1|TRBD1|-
CATSLTGWRETQYF
TGTGCCACCAGCTTGACAGGGTGGCGAGAGACCCAGTACTTC
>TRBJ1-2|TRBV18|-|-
CASSRDSDYGYTF
TGTGCCAGCTCCCGAGACAGCGACTATGGCTACACCTTC
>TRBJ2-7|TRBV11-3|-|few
CASSLVQGGEQYF
TGTGCCAGCAGCTTAGTACAGGGTGGCGAGCAGTACTTC
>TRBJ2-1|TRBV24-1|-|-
CATSDPGIEQFF
TGTGCCACCAGTGATCCCGGGATCGAGCAGTTCTTC
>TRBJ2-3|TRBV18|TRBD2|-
CASLLAGQTDTQYF
TGTGCCAGCCTACTAGCGGGGCAAACAGATACGCAGTATTTT
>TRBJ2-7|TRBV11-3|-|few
CASSLAGVEQYF
TGTGCCAGCAGCTTAGCAGGGGTCGAGCAGTACTTC
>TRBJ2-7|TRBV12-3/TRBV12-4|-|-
CASSRGFAEQYF
TGTGCCAGCAGCCGCGGCTTTGCCGAGCAGTACTTC
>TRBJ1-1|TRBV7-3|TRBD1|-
CASSKTGGTEAFF
TGTGCCAGCAGCAAGACAGGGGGCACTGAAGCTTTCTTT
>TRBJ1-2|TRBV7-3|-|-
CASSSTMEGGYTF
TGTGCCAGCAGCTCGACAATGGAGGGGGGCTACACCTTC
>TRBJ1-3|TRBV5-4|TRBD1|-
CASENRGSGNTIYF
TGTGCCAGCGAAAACAGGGGCTCTGGAAACACCATATATTTT
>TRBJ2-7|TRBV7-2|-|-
CASSLLGGPSSYEQYF
TGTGCCAGCAGCTTATTAGGAGGGCCCAGCTCCTACGAGCAGTACTTC
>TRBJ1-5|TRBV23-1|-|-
CASSPKHRAAAESQPQHF
TGCGCCAGCAGTCCCAAACACAGGGCAGCAGCAGAAAGCCAGCCCCAGCATTTT
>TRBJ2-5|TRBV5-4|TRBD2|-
CASSPRYQRGGKETQYF
TGTGCCAGCAGCCCACGCTATCAGCGGGGGGGGAAGGAGACCCAGTACTTC
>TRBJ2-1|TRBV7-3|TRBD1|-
CASSPRQGAGNEQFF
TGTGCCAGCAGCCCAAGACAGGGGGCAGGCAATGAGCAGTTCTTC
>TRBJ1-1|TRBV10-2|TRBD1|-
CASSETGQLNTEAFF
TGCGCCAGCAGTGAGACGGGACAGCTGAACACTGAAGCTTTCTTT
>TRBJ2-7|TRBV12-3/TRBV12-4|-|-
CASSFGGSYEQYF
TGTGCCAGCAGTTTTGGCGGTTCCTACGAGCAGTACTTC
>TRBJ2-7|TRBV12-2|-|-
CARLHGGREQYF
TGTGCAAGATTACACGGGGGTAGGGAGCAGTACTTC
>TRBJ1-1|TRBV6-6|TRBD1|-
CASSYFTGGDTEAFF
TGTGCCAGCAGTTACTTTACAGGGGGGGACACTGAAGCTTTCTTT
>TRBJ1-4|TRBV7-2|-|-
CASSLDSNVGKLFF
TGTGCCAGCAGCTTAGATAGCAACGTTGGAAAACTGTTTTTT
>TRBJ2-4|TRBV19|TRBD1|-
CASSIFGQEYF
TGTGCCAGTAGTATTTTTGGACAGGAGTACTTC